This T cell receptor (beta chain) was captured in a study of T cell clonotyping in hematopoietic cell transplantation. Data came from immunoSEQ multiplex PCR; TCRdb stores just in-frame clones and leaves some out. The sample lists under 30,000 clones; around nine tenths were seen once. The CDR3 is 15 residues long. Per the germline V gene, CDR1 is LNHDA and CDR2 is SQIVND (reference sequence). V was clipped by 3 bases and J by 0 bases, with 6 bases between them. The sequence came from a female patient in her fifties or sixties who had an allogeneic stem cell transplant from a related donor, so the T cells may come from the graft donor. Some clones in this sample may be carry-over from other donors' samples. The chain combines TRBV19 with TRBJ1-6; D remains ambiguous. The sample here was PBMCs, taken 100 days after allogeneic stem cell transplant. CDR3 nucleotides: TGTGCCAGTAGTATCCGGGGCTCCTATAATTCACCCCTCCACTTT. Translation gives CASSIRGSYNSPLHF.